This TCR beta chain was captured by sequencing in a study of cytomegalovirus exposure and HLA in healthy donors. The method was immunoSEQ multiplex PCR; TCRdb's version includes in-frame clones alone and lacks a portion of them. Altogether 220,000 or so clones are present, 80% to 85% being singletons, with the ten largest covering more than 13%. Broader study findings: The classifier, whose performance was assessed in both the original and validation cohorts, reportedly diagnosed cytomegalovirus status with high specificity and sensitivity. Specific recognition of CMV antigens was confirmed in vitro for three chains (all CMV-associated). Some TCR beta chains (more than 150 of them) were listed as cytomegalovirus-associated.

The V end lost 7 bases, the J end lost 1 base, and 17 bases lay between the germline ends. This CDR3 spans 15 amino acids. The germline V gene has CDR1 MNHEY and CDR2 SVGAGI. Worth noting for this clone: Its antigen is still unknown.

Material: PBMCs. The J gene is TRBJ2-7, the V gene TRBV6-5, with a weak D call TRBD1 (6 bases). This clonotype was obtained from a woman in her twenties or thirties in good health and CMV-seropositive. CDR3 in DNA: TGTGCCAGCAACTCCGGGGTCCAGGGGTCCTACGAGCAGTACTTC. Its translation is CASNSGVQGSYEQYF.